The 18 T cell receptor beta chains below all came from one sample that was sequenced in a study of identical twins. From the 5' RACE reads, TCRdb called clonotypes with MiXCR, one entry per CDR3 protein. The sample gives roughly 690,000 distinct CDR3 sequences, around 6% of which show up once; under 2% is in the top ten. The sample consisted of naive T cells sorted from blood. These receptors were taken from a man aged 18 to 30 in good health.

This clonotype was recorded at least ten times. The CDR3 DNA reads as TGTGCCACCAGCCAGGGGGTGGATCATCAGCCCCAGCATTTT. Encoded protein: CATSQGVDHQPQHF. The gene calls are TRBV15 and TRBJ1-5; 7 positions match TRBD1. This CDR3 has 14 residues. From germline, CDR1 is LNHNV and CDR2 YYDKDF (reference sequence). The ends lost 5 bases at V and 5 bases at J; junction bases unmatched: 6. Full variable domain (missing parts from reference TRBV15 and TRBJ1-5): DAMVIQNPRYQVTQFGKPVTLSCSQTLNHNVMYWYQQKSSQAPKLLFHYYDKDFNNEADTPDNFQSRRPNTSFCFLDIRSPGLGDTAMYLCATSQGVDHQPQHFGDGTRLSIL.

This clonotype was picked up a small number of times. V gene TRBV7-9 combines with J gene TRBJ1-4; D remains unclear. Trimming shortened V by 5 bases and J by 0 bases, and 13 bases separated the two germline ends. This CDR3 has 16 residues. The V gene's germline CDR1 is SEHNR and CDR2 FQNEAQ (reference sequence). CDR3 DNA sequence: TGTGCCAGCAGCCGAGACTGGCCGACAACTAATGAAAAACTGTTTTTT. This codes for CASSRDWPTTNEKLFF.

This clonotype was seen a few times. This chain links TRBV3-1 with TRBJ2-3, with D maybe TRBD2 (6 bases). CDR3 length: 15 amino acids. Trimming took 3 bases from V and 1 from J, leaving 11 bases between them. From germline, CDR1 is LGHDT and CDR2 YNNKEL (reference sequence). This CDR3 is CASSHDPGGTDTQYF. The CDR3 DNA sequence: TGTGCCAGCAGCCACGATCCGGGGGGCACAGATACGCAGTATTTT.

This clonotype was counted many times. The CDR3 DNA sequence: TGTGCCACCAGCAGACTACCTCGGGAGGTCGGGCTGGGAGAGACCCAGTACTTC. Its protein product is CATSRLPREVGLGETQYF. The chain couples TRBV15 to TRBJ2-5; 7 bases line up with TRBD2. Germline values: CDR1 LNHNV, CDR2 YYDKDF (reference sequence). V lost 2 bases to trimming and J lost 4 bases; unmatched junction nucleotides: 16. The CDR3 loop spans 18 amino acids.

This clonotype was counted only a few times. CDR3 nucleotide sequence: TGCGCCAGCAGCATCTACGGGGGGACAGGCGAGAACACCGGGGAGCTGTTTTTT. This codes for CASSIYGGTGENTGELFF. The rearrangement uses TRBV5-1 and TRBJ2-2; D perhaps matches TRBD1 (8 bases). V was clipped by 4 bases and J by 1 base, with 20 bases between them. The CDR3 length is 18 residues. Germline values: CDR1 SGHRS, CDR2 YFSETQ.

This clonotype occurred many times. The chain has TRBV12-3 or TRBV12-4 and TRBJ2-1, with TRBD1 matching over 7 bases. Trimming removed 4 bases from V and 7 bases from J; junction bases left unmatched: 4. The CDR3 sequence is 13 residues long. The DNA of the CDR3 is TGTGCCAGCAGTTCCCGGGACAGTAATGAGCAGTTCTTC. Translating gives CASSSRDSNEQFF.

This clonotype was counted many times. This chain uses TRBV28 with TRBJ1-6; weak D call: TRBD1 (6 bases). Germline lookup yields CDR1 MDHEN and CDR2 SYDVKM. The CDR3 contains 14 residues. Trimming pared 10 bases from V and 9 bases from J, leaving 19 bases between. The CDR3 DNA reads TGTGCCATTAGACCTGGGACATCTCTTTCACCCCTCCACTTT. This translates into CAIRPGTSLSPLHF.

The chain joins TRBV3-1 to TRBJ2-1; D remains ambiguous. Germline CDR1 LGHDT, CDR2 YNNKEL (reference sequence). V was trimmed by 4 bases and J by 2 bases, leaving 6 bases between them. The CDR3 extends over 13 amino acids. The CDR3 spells CASSLIPYNEQFF. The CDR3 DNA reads TGTGCCAGCAGCCTTATACCCTACAATGAGCAGTTCTTC.

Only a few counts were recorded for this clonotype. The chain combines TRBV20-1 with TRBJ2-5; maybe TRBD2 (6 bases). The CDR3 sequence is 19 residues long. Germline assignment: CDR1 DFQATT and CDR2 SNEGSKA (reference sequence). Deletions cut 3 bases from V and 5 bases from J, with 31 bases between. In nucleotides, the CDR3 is TGCAGTGCTAGTCCTCAGGCGTCTCAGGCTGCTAGCGAGAAGGAGACCCAGTACTTC. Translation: CSASPQASQAASEKETQYF.

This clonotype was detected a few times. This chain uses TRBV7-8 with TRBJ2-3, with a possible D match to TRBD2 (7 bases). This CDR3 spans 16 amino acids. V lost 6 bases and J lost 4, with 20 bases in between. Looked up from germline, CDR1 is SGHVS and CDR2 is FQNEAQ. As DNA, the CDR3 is TGTGCCAGCAGTCCCGCTGGGGGGGCGGGCCCAGATACGCAGTATTTT. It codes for CASSPAGGAGPDTQYF.

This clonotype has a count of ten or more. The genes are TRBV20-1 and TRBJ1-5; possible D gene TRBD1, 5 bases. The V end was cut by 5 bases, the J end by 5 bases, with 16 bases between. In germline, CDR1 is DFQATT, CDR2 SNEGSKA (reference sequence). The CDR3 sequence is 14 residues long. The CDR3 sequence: CSAGRLQVDQPQHF. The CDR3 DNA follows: TGCAGTGCTGGACGCTTACAGGTAGATCAGCCCCAGCATTTT.

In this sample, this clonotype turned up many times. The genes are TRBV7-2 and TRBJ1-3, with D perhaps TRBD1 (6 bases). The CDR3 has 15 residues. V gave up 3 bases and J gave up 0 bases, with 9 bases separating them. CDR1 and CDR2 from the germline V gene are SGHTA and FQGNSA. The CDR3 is CASSFRGLSGNTIYF. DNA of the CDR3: TGTGCCAGCAGCTTCCGGGGGCTCTCTGGAAACACCATATATTTT.

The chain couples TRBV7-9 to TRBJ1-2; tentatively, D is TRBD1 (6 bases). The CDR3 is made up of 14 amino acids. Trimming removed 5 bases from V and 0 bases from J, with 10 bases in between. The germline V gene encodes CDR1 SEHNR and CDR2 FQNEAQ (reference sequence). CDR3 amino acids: CASSPGQTNYGYTF. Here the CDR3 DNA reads TGTGCCAGCAGCCCAGGACAGACTAACTATGGCTACACCTTC.

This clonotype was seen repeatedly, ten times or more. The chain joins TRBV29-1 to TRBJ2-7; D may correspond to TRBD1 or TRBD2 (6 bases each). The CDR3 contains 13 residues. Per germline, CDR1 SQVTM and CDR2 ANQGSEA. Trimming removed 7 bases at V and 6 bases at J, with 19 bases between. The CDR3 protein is CSAAGHGIREQYF. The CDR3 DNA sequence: TGCAGCGCCGCGGGACACGGGATTCGCGAGCAGTACTTC.

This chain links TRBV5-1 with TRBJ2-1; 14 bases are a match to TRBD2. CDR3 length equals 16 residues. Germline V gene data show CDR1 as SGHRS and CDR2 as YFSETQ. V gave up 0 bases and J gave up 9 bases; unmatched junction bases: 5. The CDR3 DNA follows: TGCGCCAGCAGCTTGGGGACTAGCGGGAGGACTGGTGAGCAGTTCTTC. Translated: CASSLGTSGRTGEQFF.

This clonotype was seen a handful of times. The chain's CDR3 is CSADLAGVGYEQYF. In DNA, the CDR3 is TGCAGTGCTGACCTAGCGGGAGTTGGGTACGAGCAGTACTTC. The chain couples TRBV20-1 to TRBJ2-7; the match to TRBD2 covers 10 bases. In germline, CDR1 is DFQATT, CDR2 SNEGSKA (reference sequence). V shed 5 bases and J 4 bases; nucleotides not matched to a gene: 8. The CDR3 contains 14 residues.

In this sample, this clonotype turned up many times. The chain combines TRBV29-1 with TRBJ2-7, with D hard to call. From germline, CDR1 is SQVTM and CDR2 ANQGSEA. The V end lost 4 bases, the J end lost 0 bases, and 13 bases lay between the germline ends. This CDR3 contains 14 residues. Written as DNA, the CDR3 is TGCAGCGTTGTAGGAGAGACATCCTCCTACGAGCAGTACTTC. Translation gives CSVVGETSSYEQYF.

The CDR3 sequence: CAWSVNRVPSSEQFF. CDR3 DNA: TGTGCCTGGAGTGTAAACAGGGTACCTAGTTCTGAGCAGTTCTTC. The chain employs TRBV30 and TRBJ2-1, with a tentative D call TRBD1 (6 bases). The V gene's germline CDR1 is GTSNPN and CDR2 SVGIG (reference sequence). This CDR3 is 15 amino acids long. Trimming stripped 0 bases from V and 9 bases from J, with 18 bases between.